Below are 31 T cell receptor beta chains sequenced from a single sample in a study of T cell responses to AZD1222 COVID-19 vaccine. The repertoire was sequenced with immunoSEQ multiplex PCR; TCRdb's copy has only in-frame clones and lacks some. Found here are 90,000 to 100,000 clones, around nine tenths of them singletons; the top ten hold 16%. The material sequenced was peripheral blood, taken 28 days after the second AZD1222 dose. The source of these receptors is an adult who received the AZD1222 COVID-19 vaccine.

The chain is built from TRBV12-5 and TRBJ1-1, with 9 nucleotides matching TRBD1. V gave up 2 bases and J gave up 6 bases; unmatched junction bases: 7. Germline loops: CDR1 LGHNT, CDR2 FRNRAP. The CDR3 is 15 residues long. This chain's CDR3 is CASGLPGQGNAEAFF. The CDR3 nucleotides are TGTGCTAGTGGTTTGCCGGGACAGGGAAACGCTGAAGCTTTCTTT.

Remarks on this clone: The junction and the germline gene differ at one end; a read error may be behind it. The chain has TRBV3-1 (or the pseudogene TRBV3-2) and TRBJ1-1; possibly TRBD1 for D (5 bases). The CDR3 sequence is 16 residues long. Germline V lookup: CDR1 LGHDT, CDR2 YNNKEL (reference sequence). CDR3 sequence: CASSQDSSGTNAEAFF. The CDR3 nucleotides are TGTGCCAGCAGCCAAGATTCTTCAGGGACGAACGCTGAAGCTTTCTTT.

The V gene is TRBV3-1 (or the pseudogene TRBV3-2), the J gene TRBJ1-6; D possibly corresponds to TRBD1 (5 bases). The germline CDR1 and CDR2 sequences are LGHDT and YNNKEL (reference sequence). Deletions cut 5 bases from V and 7 bases from J, with 12 bases between. The CDR3 contains 14 residues. CDR3 in DNA: TGTGCCAGCAGCACGCGGGGGGGGAATTCACCCCTCCACTTT. Translating it yields CASSTRGGNSPLHF.

CDR3 region: CASSQYLGAYNEQFF. CDR3 sequence (DNA): TGTGCCAGCAGCCAATACCTAGGAGCCTACAATGAGCAGTTCTTC. The chain carries TRBV3-1 (or the pseudogene TRBV3-2) and TRBJ2-1; D remains ambiguous. In germline, CDR1 is LGHDT, CDR2 YNNKEL (reference sequence). The CDR3 length is 15 residues. Trimming removed 2 bases at V and 2 bases at J, with 10 bases between.

The chain is built from TRBV5-4 and TRBJ2-3, with 9 bases fitting TRBD2. Germline CDR1 and CDR2: SGHNT and YYREEE (reference sequence). The V gene end was trimmed by 3 bases and the J gene end by 4 bases; junction bases not matched to a gene: 3. The CDR3 contains 14 residues. CDR3 sequence reads: CASSSKREADTQYF. The CDR3 DNA reads TGTGCCAGCAGCTCTAAGCGGGAGGCAGATACGCAGTATTTT.

The chain is built from TRBV2 and TRBJ1-6; perhaps TRBD1 as D (5 bases). The length of the CDR3 is 12 residues. Germline-derived CDR1 and CDR2 are SNHLY and FYNNEI. With 6 bases removed from V and 7 bases from J, the gap between germline ends came to 7 bases. CDR3 amino acids: CASRRDNSPLHF. CDR3 DNA: TGTGCCAGCAGGCGGGACAATTCACCCCTCCACTTT.

The chain joins TRBV5-4 to TRBJ1-6; 11 bases line up with TRBD1. Germline-derived CDR1 and CDR2 are SGHNT and YYREEE (reference sequence). The CDR3 loop spans 14 amino acids. Trimming took 4 bases from V and 9 from J; bases not matched to a gene: 3. CDR3 in DNA: TGTGCCAGCAGCCGGGACAGGGGGGTTTCACCCCTCCACTTT. It is translated as CASSRDRGVSPLHF.

This chain links TRBV2 with TRBJ2-5; 13 bases agree with TRBD2. The CDR3 loop spans 15 amino acids. Germline V lookup: CDR1 SNHLY, CDR2 FYNNEI. The ends lost 6 bases at V and 3 bases at J; junction bases unmatched: 4. DNA for the CDR3: TGTGCCAGCAGCGGACTAGCGGGAGTCGAAGAGACCCAGTACTTC. Translation gives CASSGLAGVEETQYF.

The rearrangement uses TRBV11-3 and TRBJ2-7; 10 nucleotides align to TRBD1. The germline V gene has CDR1 SGHNT and CDR2 YENEEA. The CDR3 contains 14 residues. V was clipped by 5 bases and J by 7 bases; unmatched bases: 8. The CDR3: CASSKGTGVREQYF. The CDR3 DNA is TGTGCCAGCAGCAAGGGGACAGGGGTGCGAGAGCAGTACTTC.

The chain is built from TRBV29-1 and TRBJ2-3; D tentatively reads TRBD1 or TRBD2 (5 bases each). The germline V gene encodes CDR1 SQVTM and CDR2 ANQGSEA. The CDR3 contains 12 residues. Trimming took off 3 bases at V and 1 base at J, with 5 bases between the two ends. The CDR3 region has the DNA TGCAGCGTTGAGGGGGGCACAGATACGCAGTATTTT. Its protein is CSVEGGTDTQYF.

The rearrangement joins TRBV10-1 to TRBJ2-5, with 8 bases aligning to TRBD1. With 3 bases clipped from V and 5 bases from J, the junction kept 8 bases outside the gene matches. This CDR3 has 15 amino acids. From germline, CDR1 is WNHNN and CDR2 SYGVQD (reference sequence). The CDR3 nucleotides are TGCGCCAGCAGTGAAAGGACAGGGCAAGCGGAGACCCAGTACTTC. The encoded protein is CASSERTGQAETQYF.

This clone was detected once. The J gene is TRBJ2-7, the V gene TRBV27, with 8 bases matching TRBD1. The CDR3 is 16 amino acids. V gave up 4 bases and J gave up 5 bases; unmatched junction bases: 13. Germline lookup yields CDR1 MNHEY and CDR2 SMNVEV (reference sequence). DNA of the CDR3: TGTGCCAGCAGTTCCCCATCCAGGGACAGGCTAGACGAGCAGTACTTC. This encodes CASSSPSRDRLDEQYF.

This rearrangement joins TRBV5-4 to TRBJ1-2, with D possibly matching TRBD1 (5 bases). This CDR3 comprises 15 residues. CDR1 is SGHNT and CDR2 is YYREEE in the germline V gene (reference sequence). The V end was cut by 4 bases, the J end by 3 bases, with 16 bases between. The CDR3: CASSTRGNLDYGYTF. Here the CDR3 DNA reads TGTGCCAGCAGCACAAGGGGCAATTTGGACTATGGCTACACCTTC. Full variable domain (rest looked up from reference TRBV5-4 and TRBJ1-2): ETGVTQSPTHLIKTRGQQVTLRCSSQSGHNTVSWYQQALGQGPQFIFQYYREEENGRGNFPPRFSGLQFPNYSSELNVNALELDDSALYLCASSTRGNLDYGYTFGSGTRLTVV.

The table lists this clone with a few counts. The chain recombines TRBV7-9 with TRBJ2-7; 10 bases match TRBD2. Losses at the gene ends were 6 bases for V and 3 bases for J; bases not matched to a gene: 5. Germline CDR1 SEHNR, CDR2 FQNEAQ (reference sequence). This CDR3 region has 14 residues. The CDR3 DNA follows: TGTGCCAGCAGTTATAGCGGGAGGCACTACGAGCAGTACTTC. Amino acid sequence: CASSYSGRHYEQYF.

This clone has just a few counts. J is TRBJ1-1 and V is TRBV18; 10 nucleotides agree with TRBD1. CDR3 length equals 13 residues. Trimming cost V 4 bases and J 8 bases; bases outside gene matches: 4. Looked up from germline, CDR1 is KGHSH and CDR2 is LQKENI. The CDR3 DNA is TGTGCCAGCTCACGGGGGGACAGGGGAGAAGCTTTCTTT. Amino acid sequence: CASSRGDRGEAFF.

J is TRBJ2-7 and V is TRBV3-1 (or the pseudogene TRBV3-2), with TRBD2 identical over 8 bases. Germline values: CDR1 LGHDT, CDR2 YNNKEL (reference sequence). The CDR3 has 16 residues. Unmatched junction bases numbered 8, after V lost 4 bases and J lost 0 bases. The CDR3 here is CASSRRAGALSYEQYF. DNA for the CDR3: TGTGCCAGCAGCCGAAGAGCGGGAGCCCTCTCCTACGAGCAGTACTTC.

This chain uses TRBV7-3 with TRBJ2-1; 10 positions match TRBD2. V gave up 0 bases and J gave up 5 bases; unmatched junction bases: 4. From germline, CDR1 is SGHTA and CDR2 FQGTGA. CDR3 size: 16 residues. CDR3 sequence: CASSLTTSGWDNEQFF. In nucleotides, the CDR3 is TGTGCCAGCAGCTTAACGACTAGCGGGTGGGACAATGAGCAGTTCTTC.

The rearrangement links TRBV28 to TRBJ1-5, with TRBD1 as a possible D gene (5 bases). There are 14 residues in the CDR3. Per the germline V gene, CDR1 is MDHEN and CDR2 is SYDVKM. Deletions cut 6 bases from V and 1 base from J, with 10 bases between. CDR3 in amino acids: CASSRGESNQPQHF. In DNA, the CDR3 is TGTGCCAGCAGCCGAGGGGAGAGCAATCAGCCCCAGCATTTT.

The genes are TRBV6-5 and TRBJ1-1; 9 nucleotides align to TRBD1. The trim removed 0 bases at V and 6 bases at J, leaving 8 bases unmatched. Germline-derived CDR1 and CDR2 are MNHEY and SVGAGI. The CDR3 totals 16 residues. The CDR3 coding sequence is TGTGCCAGCAGTTACTCGGGGACAGGGCCCCTGGCTGAAGCTTTCTTT. Translating it yields CASSYSGTGPLAEAFF.

V and J are TRBV30 and TRBJ1-2, with D hard to call. This CDR3 is 16 amino acids long. V gave up 6 bases and J gave up 0 bases, with 20 bases separating them. Germline V lookup: CDR1 GTSNPN, CDR2 SVGIG (reference sequence). The CDR3 nucleotides read TGTGCCTGCACTCGACACTCCGATTTTCCTAACTATGGCTACACCTTC. Residues: CACTRHSDFPNYGYTF. The whole variable domain, filled in from reference TRBV30 and TRBJ1-2, reads SQTIHQWPATLVQPVGSPLSLECTVEGTSNPNLYWYRQAAGRGLQLLFYSVGIGQISSEVPQNLSASRPQDRQFILSSKKLLLSDSGFYLCACTRHSDFPNYGYTFGSGTRLTVV.

The rearrangement joins TRBV5-1 to TRBJ2-7; 9 nucleotides line up with TRBD1. Germline V CDR1 and CDR2: SGHRS, YFSETQ. With 3 bases clipped from V and 5 bases from J, the junction kept 6 bases outside the gene matches. The CDR3 has 14 amino acids. The CDR3 DNA is TGCGCCAGCAGCTCCATACAGGGGGCGGACGAGCAGTACTTC. Translating gives CASSSIQGADEQYF. The complete variable domain, with remaining parts taken from reference TRBV5-1 and TRBJ2-7, reads KAGVTQTPRYLIKTRGQQVTLSCSPISGHRSVSWYQQTPGQGLQFLFEYFSETQRNKGNFPGRFSGRQFSNSRSEMNVSTLELGDSALYLCASSSIQGADEQYFGPGTRLTVT.

The rearrangement links TRBV5-1 to TRBJ1-1; unclear D gene. V shed 1 base and J shed 11 bases, with 18 bases lying between them. CDR3 length equals 14 residues. Germline V CDR1 and CDR2: SGHRS, YFSETQ. CDR3 in DNA: TGCGCCAGCAGCTTGACCACAATAATCGGTGCGGCTTTCTTT. It translates to CASSLTTIIGAAFF.

The chain carries TRBV27 and TRBJ2-7; TRBD1 matches at 10 bases. Germline CDR1 and CDR2: MNHEY and SMNVEV (reference sequence). The CDR3 runs 14 residues. J lost 6 bases, V lost 3 bases, and 5 bases had no gene match. Here the CDR3 DNA reads TGTGCCAGCAGTTTGTGGGACAGGGGAACCGAGCAGTACTTC. The encoded protein is CASSLWDRGTEQYF.

V gene TRBV19 combines with J gene TRBJ1-2; D gene ambiguous. This CDR3 spans 14 amino acids. Deletions cut 5 bases from V and 5 bases from J, with 15 bases between. CDR1 is LNHDA and CDR2 is SQIVND in the germline V gene (reference sequence). CDR3 amino acids: CASSPPLGKYGYTF. Here the CDR3 DNA reads TGTGCCAGTAGTCCACCACTAGGGAAATATGGCTACACCTTC. The full variable domain, rest sourced from reference TRBV19 and TRBJ1-2, is DGGITQSPKYLFRKEGQNVTLSCEQNLNHDAMYWYRQDPGQGLRLIYYSQIVNDFQKGDIAEGYSVSREKKESFPLTVTSAQKNPTAFYLCASSPPLGKYGYTFGSGTRLTVV.

V usage is TRBV30 and J usage is TRBJ1-5; D call uncertain. The CDR3 has 15 amino acids. From germline, CDR1 is GTSNPN and CDR2 SVGIG (reference sequence). V was clipped by 2 bases and J by 6 bases, with 17 bases between them. This CDR3 is CAWSSTGIESQPQHF. CDR3 nucleotides: TGTGCCTGGAGTTCCACCGGGATAGAGAGTCAGCCCCAGCATTTT. The full variable domain, with the rest looked up from reference TRBV30 and TRBJ1-5, is SQTIHQWPATLVQPVGSPLSLECTVEGTSNPNLYWYRQAAGRGLQLLFYSVGIGQISSEVPQNLSASRPQDRQFILSSKKLLLSDSGFYLCAWSSTGIESQPQHFGDGTRLSIL.

The CDR3 coding sequence is TGTGCCAGCAGCACCACGGACAGCCAGAATTCACCCCTCCACTTT. Its translation is CASSTTDSQNSPLHF. The chain links TRBV9 to TRBJ1-6; a possible D gene is TRBD1 (6 bases). V was trimmed by 4 bases and J by 7 bases, leaving 15 bases between them. The CDR3 contains 15 residues. Per the germline V gene, CDR1 is SGDLS and CDR2 is YYNGEE. Together with reference TRBV9 and TRBJ1-6, the CDR3 gives the full variable domain: DSGVTQTPKHLITATGQRVTLRCSPRSGDLSVYWYQQSLDQGLQFLIQYYNGEERAKGNILERFSAQQFPDLHSELNLSSLELGDSALYFCASSTTDSQNSPLHFGNGTRLTVT.

The V gene is TRBV12-3 or TRBV12-4, the J gene TRBJ1-6; D gene unclear. The CDR3 extends over 12 amino acids. Trimming removed 5 bases at V and 9 bases at J, with 8 bases between. The CDR3 region has the DNA TGTGCCAGCAGTCAAGAGGGTTCACCCCTCCACTTT. Its protein is CASSQEGSPLHF.

This clone was detected only once. The chain joins TRBV27 to TRBJ2-7; 12 bases are a match to TRBD2. CDR1 and CDR2 (germline): MNHEY, SMNVEV (reference sequence). The CDR3 runs to 16 residues. Unmatched junction bases numbered 7, after V lost 3 bases and J lost 4 bases. CDR3 region: CASSFLTSGSDYEQYF. CDR3 nucleotides: TGTGCCAGCAGTTTCCTGACTAGCGGGAGTGATTACGAGCAGTACTTC.

The rearrangement uses TRBV5-1 and TRBJ1-3; no reliable D call. Per the germline V gene, CDR1 is SGHRS and CDR2 is YFSETQ. The CDR3 has 13 residues. V shed 2 bases and J shed 4 bases, with 7 bases lying between them. The CDR3 DNA reads as TGCGCCAGCAGCTTTTCCACAGGAAACACCATATATTTT. As protein: CASSFSTGNTIYF.

The chain uses TRBV27 and TRBJ2-1; either TRBD1 or TRBD2 may supply D (5 bases each). The CDR3 extends over 18 amino acids. Germline assignment: CDR1 MNHEY and CDR2 SMNVEV (reference sequence). The V end was cut by 4 bases, the J end by 2 bases, with 21 bases between. The CDR3 spells CASSYQSGRFVAYNEQFF. Written as DNA, the CDR3 is TGTGCCAGCAGTTATCAATCAGGGAGATTTGTAGCCTACAATGAGCAGTTCTTC.

The chain is built from TRBV11-3 and TRBJ2-1; D unclear. This CDR3 contains 15 residues. The germline gives CDR1 SGHNT, CDR2 YENEEA. Trimming pared 2 bases from V and 3 bases from J, leaving 11 bases between. The CDR3 region is CASSLSSSLYNEQFF. The CDR3, as DNA: TGTGCCAGCAGCTTATCGAGTTCCCTCTACAATGAGCAGTTCTTC.